Each of the 19 T cell receptor beta chains below was sequenced from the same sample in a study of blood T cell repertoires in COVID-19. Only in-frame clones appear in the TCRdb table, and some are missing; sequencing was by immunoSEQ multiplex PCR. The table records fewer than 700,000 clones, around 90% of them present only once. Sample: peripheral blood. All receptors derive from a woman aged 45-65 years with COVID-19, enrolled during active disease.

The chain employs TRBV7-2 and TRBJ2-3; TRBD2 matches at 11 bases. Germline CDR1 is SGHTA and CDR2 is FQGNSA. This CDR3 has 15 residues. J gave up 2 bases and V 4 bases, and 2 bases lay outside the gene matches. This CDR3 is CASSSTSGATDTQYF. In nucleotides, the CDR3 is TGTGCCAGCAGCTCGACTAGCGGGGCCACAGATACGCAGTATTTT.

This rearrangement joins TRBV5-1 to TRBJ2-2; D is unresolved. Trimming took 7 bases from V and 4 from J, leaving 8 bases between them. The CDR3 totals 12 residues. CDR1 and CDR2 (germline): SGHRS, YFSETQ. The CDR3 loop reads CASGLTTGELFF. The CDR3, as DNA: TGCGCCAGCGGGCTGACCACCGGGGAGCTGTTTTTT.

V is TRBV27 and J is TRBJ1-1; 10 bases agree with TRBD1. The CDR3 covers 18 residues. CDR1 is MNHEY and CDR2 is SMNVEV in the germline V gene (reference sequence). Trimming at V came to 6 bases and at J to 3 bases, leaving 16 bases not matched to a gene. DNA for the CDR3: TGTGCCAGCAGCCCGGGACAGGGGTTTAGAGTTGAGTACACTGAAGCTTTCTTT. Protein: CASSPGQGFRVEYTEAFF.

The CDR3 loop is CASSSGTNYEQYF. CDR3 DNA sequence: TGTGCCAGCAGTTCCGGGACAAACTACGAGCAGTACTTC. The chain employs TRBV27 and TRBJ2-7; a possible D gene is TRBD1 (6 bases). The V gene lost 4 bases and the J gene lost 3 bases, with 10 bases spanning the gap. The CDR3 covers 13 residues. Per germline, CDR1 MNHEY and CDR2 SMNVEV (reference sequence).

The V gene is TRBV5-1, the J gene TRBJ1-6; D may be TRBD1 (5 bases). V lost 4 bases to trimming and J lost 10 bases, with 15 bases between them. This CDR3 spans 14 amino acids. Germline V gives CDR1 SGHRS, CDR2 YFSETQ. The CDR3 coding sequence is TGCGCCAGCAGCCCGGGACTGCAAATCTCACCCCTCCACTTT. It encodes CASSPGLQISPLHF.

The V call is TRBV7-9, the J call TRBJ1-1; 7 bases align to TRBD1. There are 12 residues in the CDR3. Per the germline V gene, CDR1 is SEHNR and CDR2 is FQNEAQ (reference sequence). V shed 6 bases and J 4 bases; nucleotides not matched to a gene: 2. CDR3 protein: CASRTGSTEAFF. The CDR3, as DNA: TGTGCCAGCAGGACAGGGAGCACTGAAGCTTTCTTT.

J is TRBJ2-3 and V is TRBV2; 9 nucleotides match TRBD2. With 4 bases clipped from V and 1 base from J, the junction kept 3 bases outside the gene matches. CDR3 size: 15 residues. Germline values: CDR1 SNHLY, CDR2 FYNNEI. Written as DNA, the CDR3 is TGTGCCAGCAGTGTTGCTAGCGGGGGCACAGATACGCAGTATTTT. Protein sequence: CASSVASGGTDTQYF.

The chain combines TRBV15 with TRBJ1-2; no definite D call. Trimming took 0 bases from V and 10 from J, leaving 18 bases between them. The CDR3 is 15 residues long. CDR1 is LNHNV and CDR2 is YYDKDF in the germline V gene (reference sequence). The CDR3 coding sequence is TGTGCCACCAGCAGAGACAGTCACAGCCCAAAACCCTACACCTTC. Translating it yields CATSRDSHSPKPYTF.

This chain links TRBV14 with TRBJ2-1; possible D gene TRBD2, 6 bases. This CDR3 is built from 12 residues. Germline-derived CDR1 and CDR2 are SGHDN and FVKESK. The V end was cut by 4 bases, the J end by 7 bases, with 8 bases between. CDR3 sequence (DNA): TGTGCCAGCAGCCTCGGAGGGAATGAGCAGTTCTTC. Its translation is CASSLGGNEQFF.

The chain employs TRBV29-1 and TRBJ2-1; TRBD2 might be the D (6 bases). CDR1 is SQVTM, CDR2 ANQGSEA, per germline. This CDR3 is 19 amino acids long. Trimming cost V 7 bases and J 7 bases, with 35 bases left between them. Written as DNA, the CDR3 is TGCAGCGCCGCTTATTTGGGAGGCACCACTTACCTGCCCGTAAATGAGCAGTTCTTC. As protein: CSAAYLGGTTYLPVNEQFF.

The chain is built from TRBV5-4 and TRBJ1-1; D possibly corresponds to TRBD1 (5 bases). The germline CDR1 and CDR2 sequences are SGHNT and YYREEE (reference sequence). The germline V and J ends were trimmed by 1 base and 3 bases, with 10 bases remaining between them. The CDR3 has 14 amino acids. This CDR3 reads CASSLPGRDTEAFF. The DNA of the CDR3 is TGTGCCAGCAGCTTGCCAGGGAGGGACACTGAAGCTTTCTTT.

V and J are TRBV9 and TRBJ1-1; TRBD1 matches 11 bases. Germline V gene sequence: CDR1 SGDLS, CDR2 YYNGEE. The CDR3 has 14 residues. V lost 4 bases and J lost 5; bases outside the gene matches: 4. The CDR3 region is CASSLGTGGTEAFF. Here the CDR3 DNA reads TGTGCCAGCAGCCTTGGGACAGGGGGGACTGAAGCTTTCTTT. Together with reference TRBV9 and TRBJ1-1, the CDR3 gives the full variable domain: DSGVTQTPKHLITATGQRVTLRCSPRSGDLSVYWYQQSLDQGLQFLIQYYNGEERAKGNILERFSAQQFPDLHSELNLSSLELGDSALYFCASSLGTGGTEAFFGQGTRLTVV.

In regard to this clone: In the same sample, other DNA sequences code for this CDR3. The chain uses TRBV5-1 and TRBJ1-1; 9 bases are a match to TRBD1. After removal of 4 bases from V and 1 base from J, the junction contained 5 bases not matched to a gene. The CDR3 is 15 amino acids. Germline CDR1 reads SGHRS; CDR2 reads YFSETQ. The CDR3 bases are TGCGCCAGCAGCCTAGGGGGACAGGGGAACACTGAAGCTTTCTTT. As protein: CASSLGGQGNTEAFF.

J is TRBJ1-6 and V is TRBV5-4, with 9 positions matching TRBD1. CDR1 is SGHNT, CDR2 YYREEE, per germline (reference sequence). V gave up 7 bases and J gave up 7 bases; unmatched junction bases: 6. The CDR3 totals 14 residues. The CDR3 reads CASSRTGDNSPLHF. The CDR3 region has the DNA TGTGCCAGCTCCCGGACAGGGGACAATTCACCCCTCCACTTT.

The chain couples TRBV19 to TRBJ1-2; TRBD1 might be the D (6 bases). The V end lost 5 bases, the J end lost 6 bases, and 16 bases lay between the germline ends. CDR3 length: 14 residues. Germline V gene sequence: CDR1 LNHDA, CDR2 SQIVND (reference sequence). CDR3 coding DNA: TGTGCCAGTAGTCCAAACAGGGAATTGGATGGCTACACCTTC. This gives the protein CASSPNRELDGYTF.

The chain couples TRBV5-1 to TRBJ1-1; D might be TRBD1 (6 bases). The CDR3 covers 13 residues. V was cut by 4 bases and J by 11 bases, with 18 bases left in between. From germline, CDR1 is SGHRS and CDR2 YFSETQ. The CDR3 reads CASSPTGPAGAFF. The DNA for the CDR3 is TGCGCCAGCAGCCCTACAGGGCCTGCCGGGGCTTTCTTT.

Only a few counts were recorded for this clone. This chain joins TRBV11-2 and TRBJ1-1; D gene ambiguous. V was trimmed by 0 bases and J by 3 bases, leaving 5 bases between them. Germline V gene data show CDR1 as SGHAT and CDR2 as FQNNGV. This CDR3 contains 13 residues. CDR3 DNA: TGTGCCAGCAGCTTAGAGCGGGACACTGAAGCTTTCTTT. Translation gives CASSLERDTEAFF.

V usage is TRBV30 and J usage is TRBJ1-1; maybe TRBD1 (5 bases). Germline CDR1 reads GTSNPN; CDR2 reads SVGIG (reference sequence). This CDR3 region has 11 residues. V was clipped by 5 bases and J by 3 bases, with 7 bases between them. The CDR3 DNA reads as TGTGCCTGGTGGGGGGACACTGAAGCTTTCTTT. Translated, it gives CAWWGDTEAFF.

The chain joins TRBV27 to TRBJ1-4, with D perhaps TRBD1 (6 bases). Trimming left V 0 bases short and J 7 bases short, with 12 bases between. CDR1 MNHEY and CDR2 SMNVEV come from the germline V gene (reference sequence). The CDR3 sequence is 15 residues long. CDR3 sequence reads: CASSLSWGLSEKLFF. In DNA form, the CDR3 reads TGTGCCAGCAGTTTATCCTGGGGGCTAAGTGAAAAACTGTTTTTT.